This TCR beta chain stems from a study of Graves' ophthalmopathy and Graves' hyperthyroidism. Researchers took RNA transcripts and amplified TCR beta CDR3 regions from them. Scientists carried out first-round RT-PCR using HTBI primers and then a second-round multiplex PCR. TCRdb re-called the multiplex PCR reads with MiXCR, one entry per CDR3 protein. The data contain roughly 170,000 distinct CDR3 sequences, around 39% of them singletons. The CDR3 contains 15 residues. Germline V gives CDR1 MNHEY, CDR2 SVGEGT. With V trimmed by 5 bases and J by 4 bases, 8 bases remained unmatched. There are many counts of this clonotype. PBMCs were isolated from an approximately 10 ml sample of fresh peripheral blood.

Sample: peripheral blood. The V and J genes are TRBV6-2 or TRBV6-3 and TRBJ1-5; TRBD1 agrees at 7 bases. This receptor was taken from a man younger than 40 with Graves' ophthalmopathy. CDR3 region: CASSLAGQNNQPQHF. The CDR3 DNA sequence: TGTGCCAGCAGTCTCGCGGGACAGAATAATCAGCCCCAGCATTTT.